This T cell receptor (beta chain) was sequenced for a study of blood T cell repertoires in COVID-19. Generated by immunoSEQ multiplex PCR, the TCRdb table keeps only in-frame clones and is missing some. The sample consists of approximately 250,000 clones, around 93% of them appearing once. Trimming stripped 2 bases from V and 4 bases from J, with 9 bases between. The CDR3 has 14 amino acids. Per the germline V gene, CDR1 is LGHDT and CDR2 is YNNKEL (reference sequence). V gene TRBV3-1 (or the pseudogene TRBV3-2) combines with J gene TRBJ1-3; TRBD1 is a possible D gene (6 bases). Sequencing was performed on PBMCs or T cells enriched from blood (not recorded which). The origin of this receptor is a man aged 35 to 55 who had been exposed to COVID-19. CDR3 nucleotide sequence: TGTGCCAGCAGCCAATCAGGGGACGGAAACACCATATATTTT. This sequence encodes CASSQSGDGNTIYF.